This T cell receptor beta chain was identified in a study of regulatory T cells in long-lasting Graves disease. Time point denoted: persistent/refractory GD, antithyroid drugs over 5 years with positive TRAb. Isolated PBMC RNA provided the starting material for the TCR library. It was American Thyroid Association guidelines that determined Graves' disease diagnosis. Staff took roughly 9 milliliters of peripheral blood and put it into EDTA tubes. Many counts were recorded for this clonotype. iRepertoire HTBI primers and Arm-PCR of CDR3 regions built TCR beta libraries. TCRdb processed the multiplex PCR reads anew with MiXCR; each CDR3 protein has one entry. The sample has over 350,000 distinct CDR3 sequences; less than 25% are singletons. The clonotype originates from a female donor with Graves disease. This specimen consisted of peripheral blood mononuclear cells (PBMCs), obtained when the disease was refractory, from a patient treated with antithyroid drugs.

The CDR3: CASSYSMGTEKLFF. The CDR3 DNA sequence: TGTGCCAGCAGTTACTCGATGGGGACTGAAAAACTGTTTTTT. The J gene is TRBJ1-4, the V gene TRBV6-5, with a tentative D call TRBD1 (5 bases). The CDR3 is made up of 14 amino acids. CDR1 and CDR2 (germline): MNHEY, SVGAGI. Trimming removed 0 bases at V and 7 bases at J, with 9 bases between.